One and the same sample provided the 27 T cell receptor beta chains below, sequenced in a study of T cell responses to AZD1222 COVID-19 vaccine. Using immunoSEQ multiplex PCR, the repertoire was profiled, and TCRdb retains in-frame clones only, with some absent. Seen here are 100,000 to 120,000 clones, 70% to 90% observed once, and the top ten hold 9% to 9.5%. Specimen: peripheral blood, collected on day 0 of AZD1222 vaccination. The source of these receptors is an adult in good health.

This rearrangement joins TRBV24-1 to TRBJ2-2, with 8 bases matching TRBD2. CDR1 KGHDR and CDR2 SFDVKD come from the germline V gene. CDR3 length: 15 residues. J was trimmed by 6 bases and V by 9 bases; bases with no gene match: 11. CDR3 sequence: CATSAAGGSPGELFF. DNA for the CDR3: TGTGCCACCTCTGCGGCGGGGGGCTCGCCCGGGGAGCTGTTTTTT.

The sample holds a few counts of this clone. The chain recombines TRBV28 with TRBJ1-6, with D perhaps TRBD1 (6 bases). CDR1 is MDHEN and CDR2 is SYDVKM in the germline V gene. The CDR3 spans 14 residues. V was cut by 6 bases and J by 4 bases, with 10 bases left in between. CDR3 in DNA: TGTGCCAGCAGCCAGACAGGTTATAATTCACCCCTCCACTTT. This codes for CASSQTGYNSPLHF.

This clone was observed a single time. V usage is TRBV28 and J usage is TRBJ1-6; TRBD1 might be the D (6 bases). The CDR3 totals 15 residues. Per germline, CDR1 MDHEN and CDR2 SYDVKM. V lost 6 bases and J 6 bases, leaving 15 bases between the germline ends. CDR3 sequence reads: CASRSRGLGNSPLHF. Here the CDR3 DNA reads TGTGCCAGCAGGTCCAGGGGTTTGGGTAATTCACCCCTCCACTTT. The full variable domain, completed using reference TRBV28 and TRBJ1-6, is DVKVTQSSRYLVKRTGEKVFLECVQDMDHENMFWYRQDPGLGLRLIYFSYDVKMKEKGDIPEGYSVSREKKERFSLILESASTNQTSMYLCASRSRGLGNSPLHFGNGTRLTVT.

This clone was seen only once. This chain links TRBV7-8 with TRBJ1-2; D is unresolved. The CDR3 is made up of 19 amino acids. Trimming removed 7 bases at V and 4 bases at J, with 31 bases between. Germline assignment: CDR1 SGHVS and CDR2 FQNEAQ. The DNA of the CDR3 is TGTGCCAGCACCCTTATAGCACGAGGCCCAGAGCTCCCTGTCTATGGCTACACCTTC. Its protein product is CASTLIARGPELPVYGYTF. The variable domain in full, with the rest retrieved from reference TRBV7-8 and TRBJ1-2, is GAGVSQSPRYKVAKRGQDVALRCDPISGHVSLFWYQQALGQGPEFLTYFQNEAQLDKSGLPSDRFFAERPEGSVSTLKIQRTQQEDSAVYLCASTLIARGPELPVYGYTFGSGTRLTVV.

In regard to this clone: Other DNA sequences within the sample encode an identical CDR3. CDR3 protein: CASSYSASGSYEQYF. CDR3 in DNA: TGTGCCAGCAGTTACTCTGCTAGCGGGAGTTACGAGCAGTACTTC. The genes are TRBV6-5 and TRBJ2-7; 10 bases agree with TRBD2. The CDR3 length is 15 residues. Germline V CDR1 and CDR2: MNHEY, SVGAGI. Losses at the gene ends were 0 bases for V and 4 bases for J; bases not matched to a gene: 3.

This sequence joins TRBV29-1 and TRBJ1-3; D is uncertain. V dropped 4 bases and J dropped 4 bases, with 5 bases sitting between them. In germline, CDR1 is SQVTM, CDR2 ANQGSEA. The CDR3 consists of 11 residues. The CDR3 here is CSVGEGNTIYF. In DNA, the CDR3 is TGCAGCGTTGGAGAGGGAAACACCATATATTTT.

V usage is TRBV5-1 and J usage is TRBJ2-1; 8 bases align to TRBD2. Trimming took 5 bases from V and 1 from J; bases not matched to a gene: 2. Germline V gene sequence: CDR1 SGHRS, CDR2 YFSETQ. CDR3 size: 14 residues. The CDR3 sequence: CASSQRESYNEQFF. Written as DNA, the CDR3 is TGCGCCAGCAGTCAGCGGGAGTCCTACAATGAGCAGTTCTTC.

The chain recombines TRBV6-1 with TRBJ1-5; D is undetermined. The germline gives CDR1 MNHNS, CDR2 SASEGT. Trimming cost V 4 bases and J 2 bases, with 15 bases left between them. This CDR3 region has 16 residues. The CDR3 reads CASSAGVGGGNQPQHF. CDR3 DNA sequence: TGTGCCAGCAGTGCGGGCGTAGGCGGCGGCAATCAGCCCCAGCATTTT.

This clone was detected only once. The J gene is TRBJ1-5, the V gene TRBV30, with D perhaps TRBD1 (5 bases). Germline V lookup: CDR1 GTSNPN, CDR2 SVGIG (reference sequence). CDR3 size: 13 residues. V dropped 3 bases and J dropped 0 bases, with 6 bases sitting between them. In nucleotides, the CDR3 is TGTGCCTGGAGACAGGATAGCAATCAGCCCCAGCATTTT. Protein sequence: CAWRQDSNQPQHF. Using reference TRBV30 and TRBJ1-5 for the parts outside the CDR3, the full variable domain is SQTIHQWPATLVQPVGSPLSLECTVEGTSNPNLYWYRQAAGRGLQLLFYSVGIGQISSEVPQNLSASRPQDRQFILSSKKLLLSDSGFYLCAWRQDSNQPQHFGDGTRLSIL.

V gene TRBV29-1 combines with J gene TRBJ2-1; D may be TRBD2 (6 bases). Germline CDR1 is SQVTM and CDR2 is ANQGSEA. Trimming took off 8 bases at V and 3 bases at J, with 17 bases between the two ends. The CDR3 extends over 14 amino acids. Written as DNA, the CDR3 is TGCAGCTTCTCCGGGACTTTAAACTACAATGAGCAGTTCTTC. It yields the protein CSFSGTLNYNEQFF.

A note on this clone: Its ends do not fully match the called genes, so a read error is possible. The chain links TRBV7-2 to TRBJ2-5; 10 positions agree with TRBD2. The CDR3 covers 15 residues. Looked up from germline, CDR1 is SGHTA and CDR2 is FQGNSA. CDR3 DNA sequence: TGTGCCAGCAGCCTAGCGGGAGCGGGGATTGAGACCCAGTACTTC. Translating it yields CASSLAGAGIETQYF. Complete variable domain (other parts from reference TRBV7-2 and TRBJ2-5): GAGVSQSPSNKVTEKGKDVELRCDPISGHTALYWYRQSLGQGLEFLIYFQGNSAPDKSGLPSDRFSAERTGGSVSTLTIQRTQQEDSAVYLCASSLAGAGIETQYFGPGTRLLVL.

This clone was seen a single time. This chain uses TRBV28 with TRBJ1-2; D possibly corresponds to TRBD1 (5 bases). Germline V gene sequence: CDR1 MDHEN, CDR2 SYDVKM. Trimming pared 5 bases from V and 4 bases from J, leaving 8 bases between. The CDR3 length is 12 residues. As DNA, the CDR3 is TGTGCCAGCAGTAGACAGCTCTATGGCTACACCTTC. Translating it yields CASSRQLYGYTF.

The CDR3 spells CAWSVLGNTEAFF. Here the CDR3 DNA reads TGTGCCTGGAGTGTACTTGGAAACACTGAAGCTTTCTTT. V is TRBV30 and J is TRBJ1-1; no clear D gene. Germline assignment: CDR1 GTSNPN and CDR2 SVGIG (reference sequence). This CDR3 is built from 13 residues. The ends were cut back, 0 bases at V and 2 bases at J, with 7 bases in the middle.

The chain links TRBV28 to TRBJ2-5; 7 positions match TRBD2. Germline trimming cut 6 bases from V and 2 bases from J; bases unmatched to any gene: 6. This CDR3 comprises 14 residues. Per germline, CDR1 MDHEN and CDR2 SYDVKM. The CDR3 loop is CASRLGTKQETQYF. The CDR3 DNA sequence: TGTGCCAGCAGACTGGGGACTAAGCAAGAGACCCAGTACTTC.

The rearrangement uses TRBV10-3 and TRBJ2-2; D may match TRBD1 or TRBD2 (5 bases each). Trimming shortened V by 5 bases and J by 0 bases, and 7 bases separated the two germline ends. This CDR3 is built from 14 residues. Germline CDR1 reads ENHRY; CDR2 reads SYGVKD. The CDR3, as DNA: TGTGCCATCAGTCCGGGACCGAACACCGGGGAGCTGTTTTTT. As protein: CAISPGPNTGELFF.

The V gene is TRBV6-2 or TRBV6-3, the J gene TRBJ2-2; the D is unclear. Trimming took off 1 base at V and 1 base at J, with 1 base between the two ends. The CDR3 consists of 13 residues. The germline V gene has CDR1 MNHEY and CDR2 SVGEGT. This CDR3 reads CASSYWNTGELFF. In DNA form, the CDR3 reads TGTGCCAGCAGTTACTGGAACACCGGGGAGCTGTTTTTT.

The chain links TRBV18 to TRBJ1-2; D is uncertain. Trimming left V 4 bases short and J 6 bases short, with 6 bases between. Germline assignment: CDR1 KGHSH and CDR2 LQKENI. This CDR3 has 11 residues. CDR3 in amino acids: CASSQGDGYTF. The CDR3 DNA follows: TGTGCCAGCTCACAGGGAGATGGCTACACCTTC.

The genes are TRBV7-2 and TRBJ1-6, with 7 bases matching TRBD1. The CDR3 extends over 17 amino acids. After removal of 5 bases from V and 0 bases from J, the junction contained 7 bases not matched to a gene. CDR1 is SGHTA, CDR2 FQGNSA, per germline. In DNA form, the CDR3 reads TGTGCCAGCAGCACCGGACAGGCGAGCTCCTATAATTCACCCCTCCACTTT. It is translated as CASSTGQASSYNSPLHF.

V is TRBV5-4 and J is TRBJ2-5, with 10 nucleotides matching TRBD2. This CDR3 contains 17 residues. The germline V gene encodes CDR1 SGHNT and CDR2 YYREEE (reference sequence). The trim removed 0 bases at V and 2 bases at J, leaving 7 bases unmatched. The CDR3 DNA reads TGTGCCAGCAGCTTGGGTTCTAGCGGGAGCCTACAAGAGACCCAGTACTTC. Translating gives CASSLGSSGSLQETQYF.

The count of this clone is one. This chain links TRBV6-5 with TRBJ2-1; the D gene is possibly TRBD2 (5 bases). Trimming stripped 5 bases from V and 2 bases from J, with 13 bases between. CDR1 is MNHEY, CDR2 SVGAGI, per germline. CDR3 length equals 15 residues. The CDR3 DNA reads TGTGCCAGCAGTCTGGCGGGCGGTACCTACAATGAGCAGTTCTTC. Its protein product is CASSLAGGTYNEQFF.

This clone was detected once. CDR3: CASSTRTGPNQPQHF. The CDR3 nucleotides are TGTGCCAGTAGTACCCGGACAGGACCCAATCAGCCCCAGCATTTT. The chain uses TRBV19 and TRBJ1-5; 7 bases are a match to TRBD1. The CDR3 sequence is 15 residues long. J was trimmed by 3 bases and V by 4 bases; bases with no gene match: 6. CDR1 LNHDA and CDR2 SQIVND come from the germline V gene (reference sequence). The variable domain in full, with the rest retrieved from reference TRBV19 and TRBJ1-5, is DGGITQSPKYLFRKEGQNVTLSCEQNLNHDAMYWYRQDPGQGLRLIYYSQIVNDFQKGDIAEGYSVSREKKESFPLTVTSAQKNPTAFYLCASSTRTGPNQPQHFGDGTRLSIL.

The rearrangement links TRBV2 to TRBJ1-5; D is possibly TRBD1 (6 bases). V was trimmed by 7 bases and J by 1 base, leaving 20 bases between them. The CDR3 is made up of 17 amino acids. Germline V gene data show CDR1 as SNHLY and CDR2 as FYNNEI. This CDR3 is CASTSSSGTKSNQPQHF. In nucleotides, the CDR3 is TGTGCCAGCACCAGTTCTTCCGGGACAAAAAGCAATCAGCCCCAGCATTTT.

The V gene is TRBV28, the J gene TRBJ1-2; D perhaps matches TRBD1 (5 bases). The V and J ends lost 5 bases and 3 bases respectively, with 13 bases between them. Germline lookup yields CDR1 MDHEN and CDR2 SYDVKM. CDR3 length equals 14 residues. The CDR3: CASSPGTAHYGYTF. CDR3 DNA sequence: TGTGCCAGCAGTCCCGGGACGGCCCACTATGGCTACACCTTC.

This clone was counted between two and nine times. The rearrangement links TRBV19 to TRBJ2-5, with 9 bases identical to TRBD1. The J segment lost 4 bases and the V segment lost 4 bases, leaving 4 bases of the junction unmatched. CDR3 size: 14 residues. Germline V gives CDR1 LNHDA, CDR2 SQIVND (reference sequence). CDR3 amino acids: CASSRDRAGETQYF. The CDR3 DNA sequence: TGTGCCAGTAGTAGGGACAGGGCCGGAGAGACCCAGTACTTC.

The chain is built from TRBV9 and TRBJ2-2, with 7 nucleotides matching TRBD2. The CDR3 runs 16 residues. From germline, CDR1 is SGDLS and CDR2 YYNGEE. The V gene end was trimmed by 4 bases and the J gene end by 3 bases; junction bases not matched to a gene: 9. The CDR3 nucleotides are TGTGCCAGCAGCCCGTACCGTCTAGCGGACACCGGGGAGCTGTTTTTT. Translation gives CASSPYRLADTGELFF.

The chain has TRBV7-6 and TRBJ1-3, with D possibly matching TRBD1 (6 bases). CDR3 length: 18 amino acids. Germline V gene sequence: CDR1 SGHVS, CDR2 FNYEAQ. Trimming stripped 3 bases from V and 0 bases from J, with 18 bases between. Written as DNA, the CDR3 is TGTGCCAGCAGCTTCTACCGGGACACCAAACGCTCTGGAAACACCATATATTTT. It yields the protein CASSFYRDTKRSGNTIYF.

The chain joins TRBV9 to TRBJ2-6; D not certain. The CDR3 contains 15 residues. V shed 2 bases and J shed 0 bases, with 6 bases lying between them. Germline V lookup: CDR1 SGDLS, CDR2 YYNGEE. The CDR3: CASSVLISGANVLTF. In DNA, the CDR3 is TGTGCCAGCAGCGTGCTTATCTCTGGGGCCAACGTCCTGACTTTC.